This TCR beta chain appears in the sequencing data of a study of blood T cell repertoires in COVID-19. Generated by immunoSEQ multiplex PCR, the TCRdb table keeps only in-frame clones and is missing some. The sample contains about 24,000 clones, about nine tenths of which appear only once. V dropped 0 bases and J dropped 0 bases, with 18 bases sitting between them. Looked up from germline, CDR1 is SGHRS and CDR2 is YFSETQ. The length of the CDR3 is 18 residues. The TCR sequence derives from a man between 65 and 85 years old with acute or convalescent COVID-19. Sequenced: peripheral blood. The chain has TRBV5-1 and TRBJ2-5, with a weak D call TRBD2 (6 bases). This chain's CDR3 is CASSLAFLGLANQETQYF. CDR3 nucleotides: TGCGCCAGCAGCTTGGCCTTTTTAGGGCTAGCGAACCAAGAGACCCAGTACTTC.